One and the same sample provided the 28 T cell receptor beta chains below, sequenced in a study of blood T cell repertoires in COVID-19. Here immunoSEQ multiplex PCR was the method, and the copy in TCRdb shows in-frame clones only, minus some. The table includes over 300,000 clones, 70% to 90% detected once. Sequencing used PBMCs or T cells enriched from blood (not recorded which). These receptors all come from a woman between 18 and 29 years old who had recovered from COVID-19.

The gene calls are TRBV6-5 and TRBJ1-3; 7 bases align to TRBD1. Trimming cost V 5 bases and J 1 base; bases outside gene matches: 5. The CDR3 length is 15 residues. Looked up from germline, CDR1 is MNHEY and CDR2 is SVGAGI. The CDR3 protein is CASSPETGSGNTIYF. The CDR3 coding sequence is TGTGCCAGCAGTCCCGAGACAGGGTCTGGAAACACCATATATTTT.

This chain connects TRBV28 to TRBJ1-5, with TRBD1 as a possible D gene (5 bases). CDR3 length: 13 amino acids. V lost 4 bases to trimming and J lost 1 base, with 5 bases between them. CDR1 MDHEN and CDR2 SYDVKM come from the germline V gene. Here the CDR3 reads CASSSGSNQPQHF. The DNA for the CDR3 is TGTGCCAGCAGTTCAGGGAGCAATCAGCCCCAGCATTTT.

The chain has TRBV30 and TRBJ2-2, with D perhaps matching TRBD2 (5 bases). Germline V gives CDR1 GTSNPN, CDR2 SVGIG (reference sequence). Trimming left V 4 bases short and J 4 bases short, with 10 bases between. The CDR3 length is 13 residues. The CDR3 DNA reads TGTGCCTGGAACAAGCGGCCCACCGGGGAGCTGTTTTTT. It translates to CAWNKRPTGELFF.

The J gene is TRBJ1-5, the V gene TRBV19; maybe TRBD1 (6 bases). Germline CDR1 is LNHDA and CDR2 is SQIVND (reference sequence). There are 13 residues in the CDR3. Deletions cut 9 bases from V and 2 bases from J, with 11 bases between. The CDR3 reads CASRQDGNQPQHF. CDR3 nucleotides: TGTGCCAGCCGACAGGACGGCAATCAGCCCCAGCATTTT.

V is TRBV24-1 and J is TRBJ2-2; 9 nucleotides line up with TRBD1. The CDR3 sequence is 16 residues long. With 3 bases clipped from V and 8 bases from J, the junction kept 9 bases outside the gene matches. The germline V gene encodes CDR1 KGHDR and CDR2 SFDVKD. In DNA, the CDR3 is TGTGCCACCAGTGATCCTGGGACAGGGACGGCGGGGGAGCTGTTTTTT. It specifies CATSDPGTGTAGELFF.

The genes are TRBV19 and TRBJ2-7; D is perhaps TRBD2 (6 bases). The V gene lost 7 bases and the J gene lost 0 bases, with 25 bases spanning the gap. Germline V gives CDR1 LNHDA, CDR2 SQIVND (reference sequence). This CDR3 comprises 18 residues. The CDR3 sequence is CASTSYFGGGDLSYEQYF. CDR3 coding DNA: TGTGCCAGTACTTCTTATTTCGGTGGCGGGGACCTCTCCTACGAGCAGTACTTC.

The chain combines TRBV5-6 with TRBJ2-7, with 7 bases matching TRBD1. The germline gives CDR1 SGHDT, CDR2 YYEEEE. V dropped 1 base and J dropped 4; count of bases not matched to a gene: 2. This CDR3 has 13 amino acids. CDR3 region: CASSLSQGYEQYF. Written as DNA, the CDR3 is TGTGCCAGCAGCTTGTCACAGGGGTACGAGCAGTACTTC.

The CDR3 bases are TGTGCCAGCAGTTTGAGACAGGGGAGGGCTGAAGCTTTCTTT. It specifies CASSLRQGRAEAFF. The rearrangement links TRBV27 to TRBJ1-1; TRBD1 matches 8 bases. Germline CDR1 and CDR2: MNHEY and SMNVEV (reference sequence). CDR3 size: 14 residues. After removal of 3 bases from V and 6 bases from J, the junction contained 6 bases not matched to a gene.

V is TRBV6-5 and J is TRBJ1-1; TRBD1 might be the D (5 bases). This CDR3 comprises 11 residues. V lost 7 bases to trimming and J lost 11 bases, with 14 bases between them. Germline V gene sequence: CDR1 MNHEY, CDR2 SVGAGI. The CDR3 loop is CASKGPRGAFF. DNA for the CDR3: TGTGCCAGCAAGGGGCCCCGGGGGGCTTTCTTT.

The chain joins TRBV3-1 (or the pseudogene TRBV3-2) to TRBJ1-2; 7 bases are shared with TRBD1. Per the germline V gene, CDR1 is LGHDT and CDR2 is YNNKEL (reference sequence). This CDR3 spans 14 amino acids. The V gene end was trimmed by 2 bases and the J gene end by 3 bases; junction bases not matched to a gene: 3. CDR3 sequence: CASSQLTGDYGYTF. CDR3 DNA sequence: TGTGCCAGCAGCCAACTAACAGGGGACTATGGCTACACCTTC.

This clone has just a few counts. The V call is TRBV28, the J call TRBJ1-2; TRBD1 matches at 7 bases. The CDR3 spans 12 residues. Germline assignment: CDR1 MDHEN and CDR2 SYDVKM. V dropped 11 bases and J dropped 3; count of bases not matched to a gene: 6. The CDR3 reads CAGNRGDYGYTF. The CDR3, as DNA: TGTGCCGGAAACAGGGGTGACTATGGCTACACCTTC.

This chain connects TRBV7-3 to TRBJ2-5; D gene ambiguous. The CDR3 sequence is 14 residues long. Germline V gene data show CDR1 as SGHTA and CDR2 as FQGTGA. Trimming took off 3 bases at V and 4 bases at J, with 12 bases between the two ends. The CDR3 reads CASSLGSPGETQYF. The CDR3 DNA is TGTGCCAGCAGCTTGGGCAGCCCCGGAGAGACCCAGTACTTC.

This chain uses TRBV10-1 with TRBJ2-3; TRBD2 matches at 9 bases. V lost 5 bases to trimming and J lost 4 bases; unmatched junction nucleotides: 7. This CDR3 spans 15 amino acids. The germline V gene has CDR1 WNHNN and CDR2 SYGVQD (reference sequence). The CDR3 DNA reads TGCGCCAGCAGTTTAGCGGGAGAAATCGCAGATACGCAGTATTTT. This gives the protein CASSLAGEIADTQYF.

J is TRBJ2-5 and V is TRBV5-4, with 9 bases aligning to TRBD2. The CDR3 runs to 13 residues. In germline, CDR1 is SGHNT, CDR2 YYREEE (reference sequence). The J segment lost 5 bases and the V segment lost 4 bases, leaving 3 bases of the junction unmatched. Written as DNA, the CDR3 is TGTGCCAGCAGCGGAACTAGCGGGGAGACCCAGTACTTC. Protein product: CASSGTSGETQYF. Together with reference TRBV5-4 and TRBJ2-5, the CDR3 gives the full variable domain: ETGVTQSPTHLIKTRGQQVTLRCSSQSGHNTVSWYQQALGQGPQFIFQYYREEENGRGNFPPRFSGLQFPNYSSELNVNALELDDSALYLCASSGTSGETQYFGPGTRLLVL.

This chain connects TRBV28 to TRBJ1-6; D is uncertain. CDR1 MDHEN and CDR2 SYDVKM come from the germline V gene. This CDR3 region has 15 residues. V lost 2 bases, J lost 5 bases, and 10 bases lay in between. The CDR3 here is CASSLPKSHNSPLHF. The CDR3 nucleotides are TGTGCCAGCAGTTTACCGAAGAGCCATAATTCACCCCTCCACTTT.

The gene calls are TRBV2 and TRBJ1-1, with D possibly TRBD1 on 5 matching bases. V lost 7 bases and J lost 0, with 21 bases in between. The CDR3 is 17 amino acids. CDR1 and CDR2 (germline): SNHLY, FYNNEI. CDR3 protein: CASTPMKGDSMNTEAFF. The CDR3 DNA is TGTGCCAGCACCCCAATGAAAGGGGATAGTATGAACACTGAAGCTTTCTTT.

The chain uses TRBV30 and TRBJ2-7; D possibly corresponds to TRBD1 (6 bases). The CDR3 length is 12 residues. Germline CDR1 GTSNPN, CDR2 SVGIG (reference sequence). Between the trimmed V and J ends, which lost 3 bases and 7 bases, there was a span of 13 bases. The CDR3 bases are TGTGCCTGGAGCGTAAACGGACAGGAGCAGTACTTC. Protein product: CAWSVNGQEQYF. The full variable domain, with the rest looked up from reference TRBV30 and TRBJ2-7, is SQTIHQWPATLVQPVGSPLSLECTVEGTSNPNLYWYRQAAGRGLQLLFYSVGIGQISSEVPQNLSASRPQDRQFILSSKKLLLSDSGFYLCAWSVNGQEQYFGPGTRLTVT.

The V gene is TRBV25-1, the J gene TRBJ1-5, with 7 positions matching TRBD1. Trimming took 8 bases from V and 4 from J; bases not matched to a gene: 8. Germline V CDR1 and CDR2: MGHDK, SYGVNS. The CDR3 has 14 residues. The CDR3 nucleotides read TGTGCCAGCCCCCATCCGGGACAGAATCAGCCCCAGCATTTT. This gives the protein CASPHPGQNQPQHF.

V and J are TRBV28 and TRBJ1-2; D not certain. Germline CDR1 is MDHEN and CDR2 is SYDVKM. This CDR3 is built from 14 residues. V was cut by 1 base and J by 4 bases, with 10 bases left in between. For the CDR3, the DNA is TGTGCCAGCAGTTTATCATTAGGAGGCTATGGCTACACCTTC. This translates into CASSLSLGGYGYTF.

The chain recombines TRBV13 with TRBJ2-7; 7 nucleotides align to TRBD1. Looked up from germline, CDR1 is PRHDT and CDR2 is FYEKMQ (reference sequence). The CDR3 is made up of 13 amino acids. The V gene end was trimmed by 5 bases and the J gene end by 8 bases; junction bases not matched to a gene: 9. In DNA form, the CDR3 reads TGTGCCAGCAGCGCCCGGGACAGCGTAAAGCAGTACTTC. It specifies CASSARDSVKQYF.

Only a few counts were recorded for this clone. The chain links TRBV6-5 to TRBJ2-7; no clear D. Germline-derived CDR1 and CDR2 are MNHEY and SVGAGI. V was cut by 0 bases and J by 0 bases, with 9 bases left in between. CDR3 length: 15 amino acids. The CDR3 region has the DNA TGTGCCAGCAGTTACTCGAAGAGTAGCTCCTACGAGCAGTACTTC. Translation gives CASSYSKSSSYEQYF.

The rearrangement joins TRBV30 to TRBJ2-3; tentative D call: TRBD2 (7 bases). V was clipped by 5 bases and J by 1 base, with 13 bases between them. The CDR3 spans 14 residues. Germline lookup yields CDR1 GTSNPN and CDR2 SVGIG (reference sequence). The CDR3 protein is CAWEGGGGTDTQYF. CDR3 nucleotide sequence: TGTGCCTGGGAGGGGGGGGGAGGCACAGATACGCAGTATTTT.

The chain uses TRBV5-1 and TRBJ2-3, with TRBD2 matching over 9 bases. The CDR3 covers 17 residues. The junction had 5 bases not matched to a gene; V was cut back by 0 bases and J by 0 bases. Germline V gene sequence: CDR1 SGHRS, CDR2 YFSETQ. The CDR3 is CASSLVASGASTDTQYF. Here the CDR3 DNA reads TGCGCCAGCAGCTTGGTTGCTAGCGGGGCTAGCACAGATACGCAGTATTTT.

The rearrangement uses TRBV2 and TRBJ1-5, with no clear D. The CDR3 is 15 amino acids. The V end was cut by 6 bases, the J end by 2 bases, with 14 bases between. Germline-derived CDR1 and CDR2 are SNHLY and FYNNEI. The CDR3 loop reads CASRNLPQGNQPQHF. In DNA form, the CDR3 reads TGTGCCAGCAGGAACCTGCCCCAGGGCAATCAGCCCCAGCATTTT.

V gene TRBV5-4 combines with J gene TRBJ1-2, with 7 bases that match TRBD1. Germline V gene sequence: CDR1 SGHNT, CDR2 YYREEE (reference sequence). The CDR3 length is 15 residues. V gave up 0 bases and J gave up 4 bases; unmatched junction bases: 6. The CDR3 DNA reads TGTGCCAGCAGCTTGGGGGGACAGTCTACCTATGGCTACACCTTC. Encoded protein: CASSLGGQSTYGYTF.

The chain couples TRBV7-9 to TRBJ1-1; D is uncertain. In germline, CDR1 is SEHNR, CDR2 FQNEAQ (reference sequence). The CDR3 consists of 13 residues. Trimming took 3 bases from V and 7 from J, leaving 12 bases between them. The CDR3 coding sequence is TGTGCCAGCAGCTTCCGGACGGCGGGTGAAGCTTTCTTT. Amino acid sequence: CASSFRTAGEAFF.

This clone was seen only a few times. The chain has TRBV11-2 and TRBJ1-1; tentative D call: TRBD1 (6 bases). The CDR3 spans 12 residues. Trimming shortened V by 1 base and J by 11 bases, and 11 bases separated the two germline ends. Germline V gene lookup returns CDR1 SGHAT and CDR2 FQNNGV. CDR3 loop: CASSLAGDRAFF. The CDR3 DNA follows: TGTGCCAGCAGCTTAGCAGGGGATCGGGCTTTCTTT.

This chain connects TRBV28 to TRBJ2-5, with TRBD1 matching 9 bases. The germline gives CDR1 MDHEN, CDR2 SYDVKM. The ends lost 4 bases at V and 4 bases at J; junction bases unmatched: 7. The CDR3 totals 15 residues. The CDR3 DNA is TGTGCCAGCAGTTCGCCGGGACAGGGCGCAGAGACCCAGTACTTC. Protein sequence: CASSSPGQGAETQYF.